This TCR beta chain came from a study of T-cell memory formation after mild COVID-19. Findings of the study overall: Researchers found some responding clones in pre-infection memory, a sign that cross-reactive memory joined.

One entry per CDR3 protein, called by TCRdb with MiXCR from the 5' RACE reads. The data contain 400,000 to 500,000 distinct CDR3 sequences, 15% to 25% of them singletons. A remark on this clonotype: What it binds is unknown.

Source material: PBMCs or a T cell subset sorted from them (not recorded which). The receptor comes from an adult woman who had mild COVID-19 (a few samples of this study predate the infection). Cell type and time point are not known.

In DNA, the CDR3 is TGTGCCAGCTGCTCCCCGGGACAGGGAGACTATGGCTACACCTTC. Amino acids: CASCSPGQGDYGYTF. The genes are TRBV12-3 or TRBV12-4 and TRBJ1-2, with TRBD1 identical over 9 bases. This CDR3 has 15 amino acids. Trimming cost V 8 bases and J 3 bases; bases outside gene matches: 10.